The TCR beta chain described here comes from a study of post-analysis software for immune sequencing data. About the study: Relapsing-remitting, secondary progressive and progressive-relapsing forms of multiple sclerosis all featured among disease courses.

Study observations and caveats: Relative to controls, patients had a handful of TRBV segments at higher frequency, with TRBV5-6, TRBV5-1 and TRBV20-1 among these. Significantly decreased normalized Chao1 diversity was recorded for multiple sclerosis patients relative to controls.

This clonotype was found a few times. Its antigen remains unknown. From germline, CDR1 is SEHNR and CDR2 FQNEAQ (reference sequence). There are 14 residues in the CDR3. V dropped 0 bases and J dropped 5 bases, with 10 bases sitting between them. Included in the TCR beta cDNA libraries were unique molecular identifiers. In TCRdb, the PCR reads were re-called with MiXCR into one record per CDR3 protein. The sample holds about 200,000 distinct CDR3 sequences, around 30% seen once. The V gene is TRBV7-9, the J gene TRBJ2-5; the D gene is possibly TRBD1 (6 bases). The sequenced material came from blood. This sequence originates from a girl younger than 18 with multiple sclerosis. CDR3 nucleotides: TGTGCCAGCAGCTTAGCACAGGGTGGGGAGACCCAGTACTTC. As protein: CASSLAQGGETQYF.